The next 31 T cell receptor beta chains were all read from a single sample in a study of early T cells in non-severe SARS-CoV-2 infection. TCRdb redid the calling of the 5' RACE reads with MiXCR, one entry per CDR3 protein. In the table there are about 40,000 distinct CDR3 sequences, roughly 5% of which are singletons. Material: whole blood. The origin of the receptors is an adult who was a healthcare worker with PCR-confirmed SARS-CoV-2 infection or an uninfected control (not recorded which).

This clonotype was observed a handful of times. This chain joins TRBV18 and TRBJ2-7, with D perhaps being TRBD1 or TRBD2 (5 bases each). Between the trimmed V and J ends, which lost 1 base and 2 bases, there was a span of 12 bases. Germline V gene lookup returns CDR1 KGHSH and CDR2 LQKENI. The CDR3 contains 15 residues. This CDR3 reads CASSPLPRDPYEQYF. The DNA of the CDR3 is TGTGCCAGCTCACCACTCCCCAGGGACCCCTACGAGCAGTACTTC.

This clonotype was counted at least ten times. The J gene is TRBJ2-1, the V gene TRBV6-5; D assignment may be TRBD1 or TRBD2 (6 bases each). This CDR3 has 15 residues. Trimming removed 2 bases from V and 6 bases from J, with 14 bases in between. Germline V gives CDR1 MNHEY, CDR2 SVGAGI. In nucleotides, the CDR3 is TGTGCCAGCAGTTACCCGGGGGCCCAAGGCAATGAGCAGTTCTTC. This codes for CASSYPGAQGNEQFF.

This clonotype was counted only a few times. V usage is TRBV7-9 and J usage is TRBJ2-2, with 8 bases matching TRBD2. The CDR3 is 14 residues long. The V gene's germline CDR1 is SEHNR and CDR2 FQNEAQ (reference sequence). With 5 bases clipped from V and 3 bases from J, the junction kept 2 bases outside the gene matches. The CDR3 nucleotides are TGTGCCAGCAGCCAGGGACTAGACACCGGGGAGCTGTTTTTT. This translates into CASSQGLDTGELFF.

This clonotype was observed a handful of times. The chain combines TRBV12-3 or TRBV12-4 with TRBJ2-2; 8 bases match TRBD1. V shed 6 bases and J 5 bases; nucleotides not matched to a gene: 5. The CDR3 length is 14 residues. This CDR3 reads CASSPYRGTGELFF. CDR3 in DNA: TGTGCCAGCAGCCCCTACAGGGGGACCGGGGAGCTGTTTTTT.

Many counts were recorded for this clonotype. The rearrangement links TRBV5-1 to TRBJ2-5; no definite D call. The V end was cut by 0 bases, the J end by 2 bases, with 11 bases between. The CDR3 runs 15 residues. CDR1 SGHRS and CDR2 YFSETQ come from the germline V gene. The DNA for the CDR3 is TGCGCCAGCAGCTTGGCCATCGGAGCTCAAGAGACCCAGTACTTC. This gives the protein CASSLAIGAQETQYF.

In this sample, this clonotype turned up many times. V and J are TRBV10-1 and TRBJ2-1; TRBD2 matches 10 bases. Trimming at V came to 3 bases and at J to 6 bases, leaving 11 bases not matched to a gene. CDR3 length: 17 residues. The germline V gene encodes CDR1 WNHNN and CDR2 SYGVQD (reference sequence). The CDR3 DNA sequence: TGCGCCAGCAGTGAAAAGTCTAGCGGGAGTCTGGGCAATGAGCAGTTCTTC. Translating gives CASSEKSSGSLGNEQFF.

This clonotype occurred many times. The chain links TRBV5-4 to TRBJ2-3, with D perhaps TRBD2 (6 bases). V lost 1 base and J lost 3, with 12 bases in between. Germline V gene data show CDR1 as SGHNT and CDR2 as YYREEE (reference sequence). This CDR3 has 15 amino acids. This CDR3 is CASSLLAGRTDTQYF. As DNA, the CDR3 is TGTGCCAGCAGCTTGCTGGCAGGGAGGACAGATACGCAGTATTTT.

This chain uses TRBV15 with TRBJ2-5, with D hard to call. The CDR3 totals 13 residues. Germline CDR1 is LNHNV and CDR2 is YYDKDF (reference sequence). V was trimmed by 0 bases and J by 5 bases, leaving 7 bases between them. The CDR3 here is CATSRDPAETQYF. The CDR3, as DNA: TGTGCCACCAGCAGAGACCCCGCTGAGACCCAGTACTTC.

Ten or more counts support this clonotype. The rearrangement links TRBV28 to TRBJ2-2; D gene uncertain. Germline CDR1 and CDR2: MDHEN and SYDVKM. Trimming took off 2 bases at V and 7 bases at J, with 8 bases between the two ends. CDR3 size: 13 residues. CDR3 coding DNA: TGTGCCAGCAGTTTACCGCCATACGGGGAGCTGTTTTTT. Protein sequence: CASSLPPYGELFF. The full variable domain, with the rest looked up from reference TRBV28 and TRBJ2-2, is DVKVTQSSRYLVKRTGEKVFLECVQDMDHENMFWYRQDPGLGLRLIYFSYDVKMKEKGDIPEGYSVSREKKERFSLILESASTNQTSMYLCASSLPPYGELFFGEGSRLTVL.

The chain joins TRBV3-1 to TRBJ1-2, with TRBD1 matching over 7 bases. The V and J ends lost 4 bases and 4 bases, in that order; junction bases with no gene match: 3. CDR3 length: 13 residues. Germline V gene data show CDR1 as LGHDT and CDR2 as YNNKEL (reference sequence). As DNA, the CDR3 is TGTGCCAGCAGCCGAGGGGGCTCCTATGGCTACACCTTC. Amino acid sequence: CASSRGGSYGYTF.

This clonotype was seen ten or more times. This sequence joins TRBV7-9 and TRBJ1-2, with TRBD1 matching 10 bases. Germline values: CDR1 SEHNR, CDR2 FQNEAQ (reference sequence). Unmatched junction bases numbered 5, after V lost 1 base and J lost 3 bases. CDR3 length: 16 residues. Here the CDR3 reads CASSLDGTGADYGYTF. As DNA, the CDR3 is TGTGCCAGCAGCTTAGATGGGACAGGGGCAGACTATGGCTACACCTTC. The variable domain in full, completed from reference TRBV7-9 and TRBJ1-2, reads DTGVSQNPRHKITKRGQNVTFRCDPISEHNRLYWYRQTLGQGPEFLTYFQNEAQLEKSRLLSDRFSAERPKGSFSTLEIQRTEQGDSAMYLCASSLDGTGADYGYTFGSGTRLTVV.

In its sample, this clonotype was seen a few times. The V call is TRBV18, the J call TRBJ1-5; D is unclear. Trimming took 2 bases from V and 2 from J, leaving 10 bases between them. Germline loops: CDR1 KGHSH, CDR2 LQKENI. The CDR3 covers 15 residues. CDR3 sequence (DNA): TGTGCCAGCTCACCAAGCTCCGGCGGCAATCAGCCCCAGCATTTT. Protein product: CASSPSSGGNQPQHF.

The CDR3 DNA follows: TGTGCCAGCAGTGAAGAGGCTAGCGGAATCTTACAAGAGACCCAGTACTTC. Its translation: CASSEEASGILQETQYF. The gene calls are TRBV2 and TRBJ2-5; 7 nucleotides match TRBD2. After removal of 1 base from V and 2 bases from J, the junction contained 10 bases not matched to a gene. The V gene's germline CDR1 is SNHLY and CDR2 FYNNEI. CDR3 length: 17 amino acids.

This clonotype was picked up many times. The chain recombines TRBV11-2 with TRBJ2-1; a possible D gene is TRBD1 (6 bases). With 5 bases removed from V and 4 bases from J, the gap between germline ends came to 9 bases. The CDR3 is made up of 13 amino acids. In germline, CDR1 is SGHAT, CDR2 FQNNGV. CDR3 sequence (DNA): TGTGCCAGCAGCAAAGGGACATACAATGAGCAGTTCTTC. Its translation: CASSKGTYNEQFF.

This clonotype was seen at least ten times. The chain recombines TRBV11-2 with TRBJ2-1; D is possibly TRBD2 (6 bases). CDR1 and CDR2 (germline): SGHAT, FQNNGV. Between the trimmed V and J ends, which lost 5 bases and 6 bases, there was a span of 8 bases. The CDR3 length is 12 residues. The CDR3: CASSRGGNEQFF. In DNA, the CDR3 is TGTGCCAGCAGCCGGGGAGGCAATGAGCAGTTCTTC. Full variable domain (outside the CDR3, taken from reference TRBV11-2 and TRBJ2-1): EAGVAQSPRYKIIEKRQSVAFWCNPISGHATLYWYQQILGQGPKLLIQFQNNGVVDDSQLPKDRFSAERLKGVDSTLKIQPAKLEDSAVYLCASSRGGNEQFFGPGTRLTVL.

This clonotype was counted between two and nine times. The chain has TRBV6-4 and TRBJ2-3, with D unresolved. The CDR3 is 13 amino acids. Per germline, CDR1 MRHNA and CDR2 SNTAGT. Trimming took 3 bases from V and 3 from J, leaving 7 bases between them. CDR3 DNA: TGTGCCAGCAGTGAACAACCAACAGATACGCAGTATTTT. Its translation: CASSEQPTDTQYF.

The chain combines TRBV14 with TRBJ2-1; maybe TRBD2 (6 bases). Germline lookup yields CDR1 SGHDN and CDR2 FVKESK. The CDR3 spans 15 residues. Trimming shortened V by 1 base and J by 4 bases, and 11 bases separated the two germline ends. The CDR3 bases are TGTGCCAGCAGCCAAGCTCTAGCGAGATACAATGAGCAGTTCTTC. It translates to CASSQALARYNEQFF.

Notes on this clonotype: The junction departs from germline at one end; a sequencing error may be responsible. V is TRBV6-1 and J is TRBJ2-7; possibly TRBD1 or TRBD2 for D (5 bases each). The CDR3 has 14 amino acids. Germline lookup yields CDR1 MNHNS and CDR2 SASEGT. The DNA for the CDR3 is TGTACCAGCAGTGATCAGGGACCCGCTTCAGGGCAGTACTTC. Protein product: CTSSDQGPASGQYF.

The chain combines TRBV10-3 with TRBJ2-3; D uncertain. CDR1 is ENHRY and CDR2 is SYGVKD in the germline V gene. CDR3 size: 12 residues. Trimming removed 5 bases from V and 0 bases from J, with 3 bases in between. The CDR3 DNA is TGTGCCATCAGTAGTAGCACAGATACGCAGTATTTT. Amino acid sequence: CAISSSTDTQYF.

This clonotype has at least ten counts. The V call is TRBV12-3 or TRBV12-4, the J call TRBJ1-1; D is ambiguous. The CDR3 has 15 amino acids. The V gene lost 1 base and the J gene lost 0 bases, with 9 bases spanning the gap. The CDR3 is CASSLDALLNTEAFF. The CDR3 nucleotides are TGTGCCAGCAGTTTAGACGCACTGCTGAACACTGAAGCTTTCTTT.

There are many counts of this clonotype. CDR3 sequence reads: CASRETGPGGYTF. As DNA, the CDR3 is TGTGCCAGCAGAGAGACCGGGCCGGGGGGCTACACCTTC. V is TRBV12-3 or TRBV12-4 and J is TRBJ1-2; D uncertain. This CDR3 is built from 13 residues. V lost 6 bases to trimming and J lost 8 bases, with 16 bases between them.

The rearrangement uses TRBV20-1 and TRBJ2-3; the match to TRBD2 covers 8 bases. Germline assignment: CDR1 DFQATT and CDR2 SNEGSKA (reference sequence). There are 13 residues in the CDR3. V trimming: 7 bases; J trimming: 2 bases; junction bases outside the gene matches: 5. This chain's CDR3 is CSGNSGTTDTQYF. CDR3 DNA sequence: TGCAGTGGTAATAGCGGGACCACAGATACGCAGTATTTT.

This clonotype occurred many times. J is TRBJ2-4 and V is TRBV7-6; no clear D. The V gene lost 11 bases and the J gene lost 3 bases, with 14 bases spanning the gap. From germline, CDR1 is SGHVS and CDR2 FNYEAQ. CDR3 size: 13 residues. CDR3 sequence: CAPPSTDKNIQYF. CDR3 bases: TGTGCCCCACCCTCGACGGACAAAAACATTCAGTACTTC.

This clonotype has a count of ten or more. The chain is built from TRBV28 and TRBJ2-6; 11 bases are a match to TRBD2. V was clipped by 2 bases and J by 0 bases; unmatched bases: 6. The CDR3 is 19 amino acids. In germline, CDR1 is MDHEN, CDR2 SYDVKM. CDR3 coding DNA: TGTGCCAGCAGTTTAAGCGGGACTAGCGGCTACTCTGGGGCCAACGTCCTGACTTTC. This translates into CASSLSGTSGYSGANVLTF.

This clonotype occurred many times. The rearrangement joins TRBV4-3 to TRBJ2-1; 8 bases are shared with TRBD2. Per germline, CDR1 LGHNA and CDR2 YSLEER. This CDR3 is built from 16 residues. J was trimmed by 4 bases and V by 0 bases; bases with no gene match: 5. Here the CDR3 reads CASSQDTGGRYNEQFF. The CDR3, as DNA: TGCGCCAGCAGCCAAGATACGGGGGGGCGGTACAATGAGCAGTTCTTC.

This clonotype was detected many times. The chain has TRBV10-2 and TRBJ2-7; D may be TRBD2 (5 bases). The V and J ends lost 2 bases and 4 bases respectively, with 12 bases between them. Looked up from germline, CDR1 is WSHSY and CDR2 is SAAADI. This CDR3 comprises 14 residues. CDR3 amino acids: CASSESFGGYEQYF. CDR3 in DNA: TGCGCCAGCAGTGAGAGTTTTGGAGGTTACGAGCAGTACTTC.

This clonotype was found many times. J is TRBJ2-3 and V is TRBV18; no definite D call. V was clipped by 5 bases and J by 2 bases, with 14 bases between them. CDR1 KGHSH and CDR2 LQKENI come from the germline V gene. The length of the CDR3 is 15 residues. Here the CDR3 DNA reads TGTGCCAGCTCAGTGAGGATTTCGTACACAGATACGCAGTATTTT. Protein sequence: CASSVRISYTDTQYF.

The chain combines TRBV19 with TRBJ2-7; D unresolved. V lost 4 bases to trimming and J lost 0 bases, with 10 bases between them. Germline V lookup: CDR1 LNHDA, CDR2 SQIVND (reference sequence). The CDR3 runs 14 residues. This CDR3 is CASSTPANSYEQYF. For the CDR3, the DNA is TGTGCCAGTAGTACCCCCGCCAACTCCTACGAGCAGTACTTC.

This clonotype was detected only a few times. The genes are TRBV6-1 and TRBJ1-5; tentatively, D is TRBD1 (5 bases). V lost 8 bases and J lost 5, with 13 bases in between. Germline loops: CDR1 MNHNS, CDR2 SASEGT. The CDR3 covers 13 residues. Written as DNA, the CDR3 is TGTGCCAGCGTAGGGGCAGACTATCAGCCCCAGCATTTT. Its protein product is CASVGADYQPQHF.

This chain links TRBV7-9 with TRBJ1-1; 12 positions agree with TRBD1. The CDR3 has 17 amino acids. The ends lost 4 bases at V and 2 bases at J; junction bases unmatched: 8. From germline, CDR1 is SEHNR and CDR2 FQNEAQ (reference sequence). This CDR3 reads CASSSEPGTGGNTEAFF. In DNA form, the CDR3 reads TGTGCCAGCAGCTCAGAACCCGGGACAGGGGGCAACACTGAAGCTTTCTTT. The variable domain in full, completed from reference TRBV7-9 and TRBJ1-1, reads DTGVSQNPRHKITKRGQNVTFRCDPISEHNRLYWYRQTLGQGPEFLTYFQNEAQLEKSRLLSDRFSAERPKGSFSTLEIQRTEQGDSAMYLCASSSEPGTGGNTEAFFGQGTRLTVV.

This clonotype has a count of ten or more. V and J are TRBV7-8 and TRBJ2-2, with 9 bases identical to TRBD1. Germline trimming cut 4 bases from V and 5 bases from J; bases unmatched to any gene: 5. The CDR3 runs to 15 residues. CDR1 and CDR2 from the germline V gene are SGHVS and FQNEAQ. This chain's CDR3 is CASSWTGAGTGELFF. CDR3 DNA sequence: TGTGCCAGCAGCTGGACAGGGGCGGGAACCGGGGAGCTGTTTTTT.